A single sample is the source of the 2 T cell receptor beta chains below, sequenced in a study of T-cell reconstitution after alpha-beta-depleted transplantation in children. Unique molecular identifiers were used to barcode this TCRbeta library. MiXCR was run by TCRdb on the PCR reads, yielding one entry per CDR3 protein. This repertoire shows around 680,000 distinct CDR3 sequences, roughly 15% found once; its top ten account for about 1.1%. The sequenced sample was PBMCs from the stem cell graft donor, obtained from the stem cell graft. The receptors here all came from a human donor who donated a stem cell graft to a child with acute myeloid leukemia.

This clonotype turned up a few times. The chain recombines TRBV9 with TRBJ1-3; maybe TRBD1 (5 bases). This CDR3 is built from 14 residues. From germline, CDR1 is SGDLS and CDR2 YYNGEE. V was pared by 4 bases and J by 0 bases, with 8 bases between. CDR3 nucleotides: TGTGCCAGCAGCTCAGGGAACTCTGGAAACACCATATATTTT. Translation: CASSSGNSGNTIYF.

This rearrangement joins TRBV6-1 to TRBJ2-5, with D possibly matching TRBD2 (6 bases). The CDR3 length is 13 residues. V was pared by 4 bases and J by 7 bases, with 13 bases between. Per germline, CDR1 MNHNS and CDR2 SASEGT. The DNA of the CDR3 is TGTGCCAGCAGTGCAAGGGTGGGGGGGACCCAGTACTTC. This codes for CASSARVGGTQYF.